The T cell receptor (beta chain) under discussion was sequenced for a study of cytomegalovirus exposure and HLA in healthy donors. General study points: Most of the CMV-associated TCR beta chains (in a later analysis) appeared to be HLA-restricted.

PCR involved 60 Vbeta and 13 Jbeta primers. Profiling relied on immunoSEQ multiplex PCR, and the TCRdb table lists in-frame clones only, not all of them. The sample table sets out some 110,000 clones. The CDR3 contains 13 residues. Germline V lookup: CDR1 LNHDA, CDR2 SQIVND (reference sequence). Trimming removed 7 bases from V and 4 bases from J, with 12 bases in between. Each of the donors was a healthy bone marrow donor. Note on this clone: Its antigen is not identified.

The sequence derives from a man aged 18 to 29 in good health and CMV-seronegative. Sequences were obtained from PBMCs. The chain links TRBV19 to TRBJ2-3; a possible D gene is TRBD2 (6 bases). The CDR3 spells CASTVSGADTQYF. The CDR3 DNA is TGTGCCAGTACCGTATCGGGGGCAGATACGCAGTATTTT.